These T cell receptor beta chains were read from a single sample in a study of blood T cell repertoires in COVID-19. Method: immunoSEQ multiplex PCR; TCRdb's copy keeps in-frame clones and lacks some. Among under 70,000 clones listed, roughly four fifths were seen once. The sequencing sample was made of peripheral blood. Receptor source: a man in his 60s with acute or convalescent COVID-19. Both conserved end residues are part of each CDR3. D genes are given only for firm matches. Rows may omit the clone size; those that give it use once, few, many or a size class.

v_call: TRBV10-2; d_call: TRBD2; clone_size: once; j_call: TRBJ2-1; cdr3_nt: TGCGCCAACCTCCCCGGGAGGTGTGAGCAGTTCTTC; cdr3_aa: CANLPGRCEQFF
v_call: TRBV7-3; d_call: TRBD2; clone_size: .; j_call: TRBJ2-7; cdr3_nt: TGTGCCAGCAGCGGGGCTAGCGGGAGGGCCTCCTACGAGCAGTACTTC; cdr3_aa: CASSGASGRASYEQYF
v_call: TRBV19; d_call: TRBD1; clone_size: .; j_call: TRBJ1-6; cdr3_nt: TGTGCCAGTAGTCAAACAGGGGTCAAAAATTCACCCCTCCACTTT; cdr3_aa: CASSQTGVKNSPLHF
v_call: TRBV6-5; d_call: .; clone_size: .; j_call: TRBJ1-2; cdr3_nt: TGTGCCAGCGAACAGCGACAGGTTTTGGGCGGCTACACCTTC; cdr3_aa: CASEQRQVLGGYTF
v_call: TRBV9; d_call: .; clone_size: .; j_call: TRBJ1-5; cdr3_nt: TGTGCCAGCAGCGTAGGGCAGTCAGGCAATCAGCCCCAGCATTTT; cdr3_aa: CASSVGQSGNQPQHF
v_call: TRBV10-3; d_call: TRBD1; clone_size: .; j_call: TRBJ2-5; cdr3_nt: TGTGCAAACAGCCCTGGCAGGGGGCGATCCGGGGAGACCCAGTACTTC; cdr3_aa: CANSPGRGRSGETQYF
v_call: TRBV5-6; d_call: .; clone_size: .; j_call: TRBJ2-5; cdr3_nt: TGTGCCAGCAGCTTGCCGCGGTACCAAGAGACCCAGTACTTC; cdr3_aa: CASSLPRYQETQYF
v_call: TRBV3-1/TRBV3-2; d_call: TRBD2; clone_size: .; j_call: TRBJ2-7; cdr3_nt: TGTGCCAGCAGCGGCCGGACTAGCGGGAACTACGAGCAGTACTTC; cdr3_aa: CASSGRTSGNYEQYF
v_call: TRBV9; d_call: TRBD1; clone_size: once; j_call: TRBJ1-2; cdr3_nt: TGTGCCAGCAGCGTAGGGAACAGGGGGAACTATGGCTACACCTTC; cdr3_aa: CASSVGNRGNYGYTF
v_call: TRBV5-1; d_call: .; clone_size: .; j_call: TRBJ2-7; cdr3_nt: TGCGCCAGCAGCTTGGCCTCAGGCGACCTCGGCGAGCAGTACTTC; cdr3_aa: CASSLASGDLGEQYF
v_call: TRBV6-5; d_call: .; clone_size: .; j_call: TRBJ1-3; cdr3_nt: TGTGCCAGCAGGAGGACAGACGTATCTGGAAACACCATATATTTT; cdr3_aa: CASRRTDVSGNTIYF
v_call: TRBV4-1; d_call: .; clone_size: .; j_call: TRBJ2-5; cdr3_nt: TGCGCCAGCAGCCAAGCCCGGACTGGTCCCGGAGAGACCCAGTACTTC; cdr3_aa: CASSQARTGPGETQYF
v_call: TRBV7-8; d_call: TRBD2; clone_size: .; j_call: TRBJ2-7; cdr3_nt: TGTGCCAGCAGCCGTAACTGGGGTAGCGGGACCAAAGGGGAATTATACGAGCAGTACTTC; cdr3_aa: CASSRNWGSGTKGELYEQYF
v_call: TRBV30; d_call: .; clone_size: .; j_call: TRBJ2-6; cdr3_nt: TGTGCCTGGAGCTCCGGGGCCAACGTCCTGACTTTC; cdr3_aa: CAWSSGANVLTF
v_call: TRBV28; d_call: TRBD1; clone_size: .; j_call: TRBJ2-7; cdr3_nt: TGTGCCAGCAGAGCCGGGACAGGAGCCGAGCAGTACTTC; cdr3_aa: CASRAGTGAEQYF
v_call: TRBV4-3; d_call: .; clone_size: .; j_call: TRBJ2-5; cdr3_nt: TGCGCCAGCAGCCAAGATCTCGGGTCGCGCGAGACCCAGTACTTC; cdr3_aa: CASSQDLGSRETQYF
v_call: TRBV7-2; d_call: .; clone_size: few; j_call: TRBJ1-2; cdr3_nt: TGTGCCAGCAGCTCCGACCGACACGCTAACTATGGCTACACCTTC; cdr3_aa: CASSSDRHANYGYTF
v_call: TRBV27; d_call: TRBD2; clone_size: .; j_call: TRBJ2-2; cdr3_nt: TGTGCCAGCAGGGAATCGGGGACTAGCGGTAACACCGGGGAGCTGTTTTTT; cdr3_aa: CASRESGTSGNTGELFF